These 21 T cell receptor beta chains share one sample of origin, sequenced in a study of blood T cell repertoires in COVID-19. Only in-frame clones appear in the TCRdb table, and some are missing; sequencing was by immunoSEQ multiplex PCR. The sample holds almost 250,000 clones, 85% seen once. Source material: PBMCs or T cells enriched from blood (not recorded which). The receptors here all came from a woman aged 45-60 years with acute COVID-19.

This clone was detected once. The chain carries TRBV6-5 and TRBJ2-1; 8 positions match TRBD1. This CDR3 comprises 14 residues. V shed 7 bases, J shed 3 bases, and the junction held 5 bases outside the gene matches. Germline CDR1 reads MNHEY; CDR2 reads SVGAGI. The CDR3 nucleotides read TGTGCCAGCATCCCGGGACAGGACTACAATGAGCAGTTCTTC. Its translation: CASIPGQDYNEQFF.

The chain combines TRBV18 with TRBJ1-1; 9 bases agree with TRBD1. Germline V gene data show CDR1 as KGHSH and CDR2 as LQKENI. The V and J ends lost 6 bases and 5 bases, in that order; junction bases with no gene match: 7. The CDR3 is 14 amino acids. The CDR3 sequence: CASSGQGAGTEAFF. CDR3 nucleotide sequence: TGTGCCAGCTCGGGACAGGGTGCGGGTACTGAAGCTTTCTTT. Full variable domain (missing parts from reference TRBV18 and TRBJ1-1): NAGVMQNPRHLVRRRGQEARLRCSPMKGHSHVYWYRQLPEEGLKFMVYLQKENIIDESGMPKERFSAEFPKEGPSILRIQQVVRGDSAAYFCASSGQGAGTEAFFGQGTRLTVV.

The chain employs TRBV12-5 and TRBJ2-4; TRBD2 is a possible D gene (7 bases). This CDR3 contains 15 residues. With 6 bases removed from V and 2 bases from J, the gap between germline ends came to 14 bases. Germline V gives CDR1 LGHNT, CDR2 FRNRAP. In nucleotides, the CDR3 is TGTGCTAGTGGCTGGGGAGGGGGGTCCAAAAACATTCAGTACTTC. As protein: CASGWGGGSKNIQYF.

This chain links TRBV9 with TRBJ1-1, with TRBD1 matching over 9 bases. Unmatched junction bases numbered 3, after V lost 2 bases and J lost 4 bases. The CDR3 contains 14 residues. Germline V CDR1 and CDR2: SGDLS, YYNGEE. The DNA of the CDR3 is TGTGCCAGCAGCGTTGGGGACAGGGTCACTGAAGCTTTCTTT. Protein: CASSVGDRVTEAFF.

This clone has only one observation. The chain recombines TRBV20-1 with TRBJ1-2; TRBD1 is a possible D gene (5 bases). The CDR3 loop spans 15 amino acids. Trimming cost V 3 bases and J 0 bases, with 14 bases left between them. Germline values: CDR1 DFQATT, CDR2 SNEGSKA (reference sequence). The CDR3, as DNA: TGCAGTGCTAGTGGGGCGGGCCAAACTAACTATGGCTACACCTTC. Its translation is CSASGAGQTNYGYTF.

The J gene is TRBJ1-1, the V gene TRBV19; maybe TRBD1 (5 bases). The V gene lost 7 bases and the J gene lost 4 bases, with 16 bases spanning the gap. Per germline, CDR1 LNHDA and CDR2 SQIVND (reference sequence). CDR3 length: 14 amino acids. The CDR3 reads CASISSFGGTEAFF. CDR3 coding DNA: TGTGCCAGTATCTCCTCTTTCGGGGGCACTGAAGCTTTCTTT.

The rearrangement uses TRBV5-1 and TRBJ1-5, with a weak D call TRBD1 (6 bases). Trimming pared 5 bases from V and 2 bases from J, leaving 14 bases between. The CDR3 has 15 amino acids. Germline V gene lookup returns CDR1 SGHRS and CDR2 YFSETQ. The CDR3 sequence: CASRQGADGNQPQHF. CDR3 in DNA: TGCGCCAGCAGACAGGGCGCCGATGGCAATCAGCCCCAGCATTTT.

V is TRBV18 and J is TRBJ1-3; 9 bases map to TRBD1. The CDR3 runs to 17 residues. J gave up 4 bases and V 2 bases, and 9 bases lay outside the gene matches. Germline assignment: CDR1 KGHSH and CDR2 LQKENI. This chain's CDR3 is CASSPIQDRGDGNTIYF. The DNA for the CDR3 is TGTGCCAGCTCACCAATACAGGACAGGGGAGACGGAAACACCATATATTTT.

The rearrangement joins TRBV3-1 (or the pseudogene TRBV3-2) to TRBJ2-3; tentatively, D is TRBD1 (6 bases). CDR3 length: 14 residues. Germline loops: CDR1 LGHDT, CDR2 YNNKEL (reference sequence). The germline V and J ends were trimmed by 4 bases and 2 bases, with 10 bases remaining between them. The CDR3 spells CASSRQASTDTQYF. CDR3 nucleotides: TGTGCCAGCAGCCGACAGGCTTCCACAGATACGCAGTATTTT.

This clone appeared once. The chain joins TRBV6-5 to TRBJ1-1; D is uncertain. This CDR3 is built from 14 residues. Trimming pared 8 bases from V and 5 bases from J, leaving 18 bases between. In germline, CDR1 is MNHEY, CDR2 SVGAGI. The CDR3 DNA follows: TGTGCCAGCGTTTCACATAAACGGGGTACTGAAGCTTTCTTT. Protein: CASVSHKRGTEAFF.

The CDR3 sequence is CASSRGDTTTNYGYTF. DNA of the CDR3: TGCGCCAGCAGCCGAGGGGACACCACCACTAACTATGGCTACACCTTC. The chain couples TRBV5-1 to TRBJ1-2, with D perhaps matching TRBD1 (6 bases). This CDR3 region has 16 residues. V lost 4 bases and J lost 0, with 16 bases in between. In germline, CDR1 is SGHRS, CDR2 YFSETQ.

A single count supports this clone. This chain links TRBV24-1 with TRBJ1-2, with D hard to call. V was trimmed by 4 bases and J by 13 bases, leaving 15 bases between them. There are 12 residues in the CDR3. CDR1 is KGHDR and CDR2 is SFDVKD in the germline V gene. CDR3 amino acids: CATSEDGGTFTF. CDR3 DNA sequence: TGTGCCACCAGTGAAGACGGCGGAACGTTCACCTTC.

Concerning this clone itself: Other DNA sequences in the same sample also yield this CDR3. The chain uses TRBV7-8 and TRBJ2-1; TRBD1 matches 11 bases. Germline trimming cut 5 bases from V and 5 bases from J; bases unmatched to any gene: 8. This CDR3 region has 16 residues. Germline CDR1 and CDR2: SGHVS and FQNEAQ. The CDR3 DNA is TGTGCCAGCAGCCCCCGACCGGGACAGGGGGACAATGAGCAGTTCTTC. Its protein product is CASSPRPGQGDNEQFF.

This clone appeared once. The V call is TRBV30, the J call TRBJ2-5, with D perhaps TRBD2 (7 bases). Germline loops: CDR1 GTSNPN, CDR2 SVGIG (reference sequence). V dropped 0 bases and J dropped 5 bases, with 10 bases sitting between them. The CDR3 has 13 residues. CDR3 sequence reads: CAWSVGGAETQYF. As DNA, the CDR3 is TGTGCCTGGAGTGTGGGGGGGGCTGAGACCCAGTACTTC.

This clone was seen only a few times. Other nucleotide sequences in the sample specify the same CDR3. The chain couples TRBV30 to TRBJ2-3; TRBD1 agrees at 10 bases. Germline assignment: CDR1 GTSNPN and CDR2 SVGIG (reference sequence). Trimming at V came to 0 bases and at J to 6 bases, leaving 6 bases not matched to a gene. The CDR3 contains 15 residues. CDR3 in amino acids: CAWSVKGQGSDTQYF. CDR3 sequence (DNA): TGTGCCTGGAGTGTAAAGGGACAGGGGTCCGATACGCAGTATTTT.

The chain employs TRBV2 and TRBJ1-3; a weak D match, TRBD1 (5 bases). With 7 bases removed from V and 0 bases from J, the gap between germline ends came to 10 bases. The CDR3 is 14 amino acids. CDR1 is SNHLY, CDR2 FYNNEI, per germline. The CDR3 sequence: CASTGGYSGNTIYF. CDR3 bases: TGTGCCAGCACCGGGGGATACTCTGGAAACACCATATATTTT.

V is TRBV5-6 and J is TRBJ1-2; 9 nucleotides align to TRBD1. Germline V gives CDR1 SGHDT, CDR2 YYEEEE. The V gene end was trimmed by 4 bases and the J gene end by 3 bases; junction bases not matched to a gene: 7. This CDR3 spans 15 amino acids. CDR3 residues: CASSTGTGYDYGYTF. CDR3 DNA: TGTGCCAGCAGCACCGGGACAGGGTACGACTATGGCTACACCTTC.

CDR3 nucleotides: TGTGCCAGCAGCCCTGTTCTTGGGACAGGGAATGAAAAACTGTTTTTT. Protein product: CASSPVLGTGNEKLFF. This chain uses TRBV11-2 with TRBJ1-4; 9 bases agree with TRBD1. This CDR3 contains 16 residues. The germline V gene encodes CDR1 SGHAT and CDR2 FQNNGV. The ends lost 5 bases at V and 5 bases at J; junction bases unmatched: 9.

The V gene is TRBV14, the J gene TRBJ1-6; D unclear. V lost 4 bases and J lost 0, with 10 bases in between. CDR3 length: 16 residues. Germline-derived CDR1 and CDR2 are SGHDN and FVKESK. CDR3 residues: CASSPREGSYNSPLHF. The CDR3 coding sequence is TGTGCCAGCAGCCCTCGGGAGGGCTCCTATAATTCACCCCTCCACTTT.

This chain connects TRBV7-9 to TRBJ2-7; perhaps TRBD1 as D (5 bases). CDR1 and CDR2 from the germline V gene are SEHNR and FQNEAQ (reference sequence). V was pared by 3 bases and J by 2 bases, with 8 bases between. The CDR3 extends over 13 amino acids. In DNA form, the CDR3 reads TGTGCCAGCAGCTTTCAGGGAACCTACGAGCAGTACTTC. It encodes CASSFQGTYEQYF.

In DNA form, the CDR3 reads TGCAGCGTACCAAGTAACGGGATCACTGAAGCTTTCTTT. Residues: CSVPSNGITEAFF. This chain uses TRBV29-1 with TRBJ1-1; no firm D call. Germline CDR1 and CDR2: SQVTM and ANQGSEA. The CDR3 spans 13 residues. The ends were cut back, 6 bases at V and 4 bases at J, with 15 bases in the middle.